This TCR beta chain originates from a study of T cell responses to AZD1222 COVID-19 vaccine. Regarding this clone: Its antigen is unidentified.

General study results and limits: Spike-specific TCR breadth and depth grew following two AZD1222 doses. CD4 TCRs covered the whole spike, strongest at regions 160-218 and 743-854. White British people made up most donors, females outnumbered males, and clonal diversity was possibly underestimated.

V lost 0 bases to trimming and J lost 9 bases, with 13 bases between them. The CDR3 runs 14 residues. Germline loops: CDR1 SGDLS, CDR2 YYNGEE. Here immunoSEQ multiplex PCR was the method, and the copy in TCRdb shows in-frame clones only, minus some. Among 100,000 to 150,000 clones listed, less than 90% were seen once. The chain carries TRBV9 and TRBJ2-4; a possible D gene is TRBD2 (6 bases). The source was peripheral blood, collected on day 0 of AZD1222 vaccination. The TCR sequence derives from an adult in good health. In DNA form, the CDR3 reads TGTGCCAGCAGCGTAGACCCATCGCGGGGCATTCAGTACTTC. Translation gives CASSVDPSRGIQYF.